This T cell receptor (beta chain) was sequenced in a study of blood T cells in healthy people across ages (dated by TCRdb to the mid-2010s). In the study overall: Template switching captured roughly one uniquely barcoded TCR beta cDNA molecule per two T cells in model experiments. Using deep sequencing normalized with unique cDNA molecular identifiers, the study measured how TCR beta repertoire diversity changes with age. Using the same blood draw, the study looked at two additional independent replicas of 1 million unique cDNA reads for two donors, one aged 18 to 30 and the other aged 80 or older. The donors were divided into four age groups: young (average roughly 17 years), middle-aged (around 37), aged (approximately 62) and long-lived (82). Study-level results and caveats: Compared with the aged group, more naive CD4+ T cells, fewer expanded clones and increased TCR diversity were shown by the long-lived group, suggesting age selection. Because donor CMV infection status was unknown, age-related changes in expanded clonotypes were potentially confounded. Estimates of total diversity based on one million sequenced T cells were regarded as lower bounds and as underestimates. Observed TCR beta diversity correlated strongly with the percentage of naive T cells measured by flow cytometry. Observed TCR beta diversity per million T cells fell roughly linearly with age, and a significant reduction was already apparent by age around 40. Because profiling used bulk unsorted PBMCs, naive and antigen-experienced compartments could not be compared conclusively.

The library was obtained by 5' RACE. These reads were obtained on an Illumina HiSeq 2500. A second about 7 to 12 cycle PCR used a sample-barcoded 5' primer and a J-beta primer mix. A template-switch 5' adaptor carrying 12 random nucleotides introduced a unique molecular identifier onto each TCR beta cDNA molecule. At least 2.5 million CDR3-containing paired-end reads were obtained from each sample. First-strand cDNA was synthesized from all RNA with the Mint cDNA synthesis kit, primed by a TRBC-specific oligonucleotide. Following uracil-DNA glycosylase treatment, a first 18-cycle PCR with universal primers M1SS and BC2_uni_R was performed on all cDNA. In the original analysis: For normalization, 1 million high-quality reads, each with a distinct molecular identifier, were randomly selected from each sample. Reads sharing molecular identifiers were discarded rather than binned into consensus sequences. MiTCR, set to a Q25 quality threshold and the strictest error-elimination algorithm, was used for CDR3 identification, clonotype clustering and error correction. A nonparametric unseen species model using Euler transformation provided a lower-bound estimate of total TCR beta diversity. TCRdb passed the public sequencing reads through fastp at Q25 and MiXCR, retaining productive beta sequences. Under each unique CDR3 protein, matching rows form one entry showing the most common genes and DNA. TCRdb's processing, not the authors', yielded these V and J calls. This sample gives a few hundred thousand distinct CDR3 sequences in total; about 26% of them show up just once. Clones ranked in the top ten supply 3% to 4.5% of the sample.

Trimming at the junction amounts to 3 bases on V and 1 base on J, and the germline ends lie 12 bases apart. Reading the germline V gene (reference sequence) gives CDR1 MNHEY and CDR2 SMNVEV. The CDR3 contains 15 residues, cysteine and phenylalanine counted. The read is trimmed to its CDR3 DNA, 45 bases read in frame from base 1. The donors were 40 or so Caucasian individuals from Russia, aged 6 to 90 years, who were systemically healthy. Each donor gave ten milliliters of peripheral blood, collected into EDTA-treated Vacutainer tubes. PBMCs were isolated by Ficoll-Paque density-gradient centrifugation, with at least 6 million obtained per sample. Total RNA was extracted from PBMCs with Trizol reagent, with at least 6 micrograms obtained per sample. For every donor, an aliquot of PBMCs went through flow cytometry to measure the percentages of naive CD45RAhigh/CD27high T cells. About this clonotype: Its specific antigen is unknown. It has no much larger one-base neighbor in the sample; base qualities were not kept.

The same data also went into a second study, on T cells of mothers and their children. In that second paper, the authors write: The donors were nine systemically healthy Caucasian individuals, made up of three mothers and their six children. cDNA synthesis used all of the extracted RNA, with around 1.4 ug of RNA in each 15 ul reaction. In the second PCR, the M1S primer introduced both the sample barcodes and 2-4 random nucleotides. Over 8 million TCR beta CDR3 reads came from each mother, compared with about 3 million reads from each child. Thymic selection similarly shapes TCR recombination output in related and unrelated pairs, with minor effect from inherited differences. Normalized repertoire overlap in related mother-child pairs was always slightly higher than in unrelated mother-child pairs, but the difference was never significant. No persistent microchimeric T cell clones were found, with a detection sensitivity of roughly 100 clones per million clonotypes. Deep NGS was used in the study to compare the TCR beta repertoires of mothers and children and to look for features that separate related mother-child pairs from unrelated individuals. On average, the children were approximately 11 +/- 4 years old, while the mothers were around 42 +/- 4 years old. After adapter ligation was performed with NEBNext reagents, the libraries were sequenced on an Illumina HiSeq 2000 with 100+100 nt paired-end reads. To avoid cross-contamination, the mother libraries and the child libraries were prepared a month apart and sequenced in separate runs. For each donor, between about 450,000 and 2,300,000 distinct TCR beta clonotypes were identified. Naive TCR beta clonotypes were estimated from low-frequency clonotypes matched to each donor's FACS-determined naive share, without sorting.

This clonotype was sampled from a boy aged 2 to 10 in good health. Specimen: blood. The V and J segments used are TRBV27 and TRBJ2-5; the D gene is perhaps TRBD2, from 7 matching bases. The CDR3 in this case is CASSFWAGAQETQYF. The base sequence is TGTGCCAGCAGTTTCTGGGCGGGGGCCCAAGAGACCCAGTACTTC.